One and the same sample provided the 21 T cell receptor beta chains below, sequenced in a study of cytomegalovirus exposure and HLA in healthy donors. PCR amplification relied on 60 Vbeta primers (plus 13 Jbeta primers). The assay was immunoSEQ multiplex PCR, and TCRdb's table has in-frame clones only and misses some. In the table there are approximately 130,000 clones, 70% to 75% of which are singletons. The sample consisted of PBMCs. These receptors all come from a man aged 25 to 40 in good health and CMV-seronegative.

The rearrangement joins TRBV6-6 to TRBJ2-5, with TRBD1 matching over 9 bases. J lost 4 bases, V lost 2 bases, and 2 bases had no gene match. In germline, CDR1 is MNHNY, CDR2 SVGAGI (reference sequence). CDR3 length: 14 residues. The CDR3 loop is CASSYGTGRETQYF. CDR3 nucleotide sequence: TGTGCCAGCAGTTACGGGACAGGGAGAGAGACCCAGTACTTC.

The genes are TRBV6-1 and TRBJ2-3; the match to TRBD1 covers 11 bases. V shed 7 bases, J shed 4 bases, and the junction held 7 bases outside the gene matches. CDR1 and CDR2 from the germline V gene are MNHNS and SASEGT. The length of the CDR3 is 15 residues. In DNA, the CDR3 is TGTGCCAGCACCCGACCGGGACAGGGGGCAGATACGCAGTATTTT. Translation: CASTRPGQGADTQYF.

The V and J genes are TRBV19 and TRBJ1-2, with 8 bases fitting TRBD1. The CDR3 covers 17 residues. Germline CDR1 is LNHDA and CDR2 is SQIVND (reference sequence). V was pared by 8 bases and J by 6 bases, with 20 bases of the junction left unmatched. CDR3 nucleotide sequence: TGTGCCAGTGCCTTTCTGTGGGCAGGGGGCGATTTTGATGGCTACACCTTC. Translation gives CASAFLWAGGDFDGYTF.

Of note for this clone: Other DNA sequences from this sample encode an identical CDR3 as well. This chain uses TRBV7-8 with TRBJ2-7; 9 bases map to TRBD1. The ends lost 5 bases at V and 2 bases at J; junction bases unmatched: 4. The CDR3 is 14 amino acids. Germline V CDR1 and CDR2: SGHVS, FQNEAQ. The CDR3 region has the DNA TGTGCCAGCAGCCCTGGGGACAGGGCCTACGAGCAGTACTTC. This codes for CASSPGDRAYEQYF.

J is TRBJ2-5 and V is TRBV28; 7 bases map to TRBD2. The germline gives CDR1 MDHEN, CDR2 SYDVKM. The length of the CDR3 is 13 residues. Trimming took 8 bases from V and 10 from J; bases not matched to a gene: 13. CDR3 sequence reads: CASLANGRRGQYF. Here the CDR3 DNA reads TGTGCCAGCCTAGCGAACGGGAGGAGGGGCCAGTACTTC.

The rearrangement uses TRBV5-1 and TRBJ2-5; D is perhaps TRBD1 (6 bases). Trimming took 3 bases from V and 1 from J, leaving 10 bases between them. CDR3 length: 14 amino acids. CDR1 is SGHRS and CDR2 is YFSETQ in the germline V gene. The CDR3 loop reads CASSSTGSQETQYF. In DNA form, the CDR3 reads TGCGCCAGCAGCTCCACAGGGTCCCAAGAGACCCAGTACTTC.

In its sample, this clone was seen once. The chain carries TRBV14 and TRBJ2-7; the D is unclear. The ends were cut back, 4 bases at V and 4 bases at J, with 11 bases in the middle. CDR1 and CDR2 (germline): SGHDN, FVKESK. The CDR3 sequence is 13 residues long. The CDR3 bases are TGTGCCAGCAGCCCCCGAGGAGTATACGAGCAGTACTTC. This encodes CASSPRGVYEQYF. Filled out from reference TRBV14 and TRBJ2-7, the complete variable domain reads EAGVTQFPSHSVIEKGQTVTLRCDPISGHDNLYWYRRVMGKEIKFLLHFVKESKQDESGMPNNRFLAERTGGTYSTLKVQPAELEDSGVYFCASSPRGVYEQYFGPGTRLTVT.

This rearrangement joins TRBV11-3 to TRBJ2-1, with a weak D call TRBD2 (6 bases). This CDR3 is built from 15 residues. V was pared by 0 bases and J by 7 bases, with 13 bases between. Germline CDR1 reads SGHNT; CDR2 reads YENEEA. The CDR3 protein is CASSLDGRGSNEQFF. CDR3 in DNA: TGTGCCAGCAGCTTAGACGGGAGAGGGAGTAATGAGCAGTTCTTC.

V usage is TRBV7-6 and J usage is TRBJ2-4, with a tentative D call TRBD2 (6 bases). This CDR3 is 14 amino acids long. Trimming left V 3 bases short and J 5 bases short, with 11 bases between. Germline values: CDR1 SGHVS, CDR2 FNYEAQ. DNA for the CDR3: TGTGCCAGCAGCTTGTCTAGCGCCGAAAACATTCAGTACTTC. This codes for CASSLSSAENIQYF.

J is TRBJ2-7 and V is TRBV6-6; weak D call: TRBD2 (5 bases). With 5 bases removed from V and 3 bases from J, the gap between germline ends came to 8 bases. Germline-derived CDR1 and CDR2 are MNHNY and SVGAGI (reference sequence). This CDR3 comprises 12 residues. CDR3 protein: CASSKSGYEQYF. CDR3 DNA: TGTGCCAGCAGTAAGAGCGGCTACGAGCAGTACTTC.

The chain recombines TRBV5-1 with TRBJ2-1, with TRBD1 identical over 7 bases. J lost 6 bases, V lost 8 bases, and 11 bases had no gene match. Germline V CDR1 and CDR2: SGHRS, YFSETQ. The CDR3 is 14 residues long. The CDR3 DNA reads TGCGCCAGTAGGGGGCCGAATTCTTTCAATGAGCAGTTCTTC. Protein sequence: CASRGPNSFNEQFF.

The chain uses TRBV4-2 and TRBJ2-1; 9 bases agree with TRBD2. After removal of 0 bases from V and 7 bases from J, the junction contained 13 bases not matched to a gene. Germline CDR1 and CDR2: LGHNA and YNFKEQ. The CDR3 is 18 amino acids. The CDR3, as DNA: TGTGCCAGCAGCCAAGAGAGGGCGGGAGGGTTGATTAGTAATGAGCAGTTCTTC. Its protein is CASSQERAGGLISNEQFF.

This clone has more than one count but fewer than ten. V usage is TRBV11-3 and J usage is TRBJ2-1, with 7 bases lining up with TRBD1. Trimming took 0 bases from V and 1 from J; bases not matched to a gene: 3. CDR1 is SGHNT, CDR2 YENEEA, per germline. There are 16 residues in the CDR3. The CDR3 sequence: CASSLEAQGSYNEQFF. For the CDR3, the DNA is TGTGCCAGCAGCTTAGAGGCACAGGGGTCCTACAATGAGCAGTTCTTC.

This clone was seen a single time. The chain links TRBV7-9 to TRBJ1-1; weak D call: TRBD1 (6 bases). This CDR3 contains 15 residues. V was cut by 5 bases and J by 10 bases, with 23 bases left in between. Per the germline V gene, CDR1 is SEHNR and CDR2 is FQNEAQ (reference sequence). The chain's CDR3 is CASSPRQATTLGAFF. In DNA form, the CDR3 reads TGTGCCAGCAGCCCCCGACAGGCTACCACGCTGGGAGCTTTCTTT.

The chain couples TRBV9 to TRBJ2-2; no clear D. CDR1 and CDR2 from the germline V gene are SGDLS and YYNGEE. The CDR3 has 16 residues. V shed 4 bases and J shed 4 bases, with 17 bases lying between them. CDR3: CASSPHVDLRTGELFF. The CDR3 DNA sequence: TGTGCCAGCAGCCCCCATGTAGACTTACGCACCGGGGAGCTGTTTTTT.

The V gene is TRBV9, the J gene TRBJ2-5, with D tentatively TRBD2 (5 bases). The CDR3 consists of 14 residues. Germline assignment: CDR1 SGDLS and CDR2 YYNGEE. V was clipped by 1 base and J by 5 bases, with 12 bases between them. This CDR3 is CASSVSGIVETQYF. The CDR3 DNA reads TGTGCCAGCAGCGTATCGGGAATTGTGGAGACCCAGTACTTC.

The chain links TRBV7-2 to TRBJ2-3; weak D call: TRBD2 (5 bases). The V end was cut by 1 base, the J end by 8 bases, with 10 bases between. The CDR3 length is 13 residues. Germline CDR1 and CDR2: SGHTA and FQGNSA. The CDR3 region is CASSLEHRGTQYF. In nucleotides, the CDR3 is TGTGCCAGCAGCTTAGAGCATCGGGGTACGCAGTATTTT.

This clone was picked up a small number of times. The genes are TRBV6-5 and TRBJ2-7, with D tentatively TRBD1 (5 bases). CDR1 is MNHEY and CDR2 is SVGAGI in the germline V gene. This CDR3 is built from 14 residues. V was clipped by 6 bases and J by 2 bases, with 14 bases between them. CDR3 DNA: TGTGCCAGCAGCCTCACAGGTTTCACCTACGAGCAGTACTTC. As protein: CASSLTGFTYEQYF.

The J gene is TRBJ2-4, the V gene TRBV7-9; tentatively, D is TRBD1 (6 bases). This CDR3 is 16 amino acids long. CDR1 is SEHNR, CDR2 FQNEAQ, per germline (reference sequence). The V gene lost 6 bases and the J gene lost 0 bases, with 15 bases spanning the gap. The CDR3 DNA is TGTGCCAGCAGTTCCGGGACACCGGTAGCCAAAAACATTCAGTACTTC. Translated: CASSSGTPVAKNIQYF. The complete variable domain, with remaining parts taken from reference TRBV7-9 and TRBJ2-4, reads DTGVSQNPRHKITKRGQNVTFRCDPISEHNRLYWYRQTLGQGPEFLTYFQNEAQLEKSRLLSDRFSAERPKGSFSTLEIQRTEQGDSAMYLCASSSGTPVAKNIQYFGAGTRLSVL.

This clone was found once. The rearrangement links TRBV27 to TRBJ2-1, with 9 bases lining up with TRBD1. The CDR3 length is 14 residues. V shed 5 bases and J 9 bases; nucleotides not matched to a gene: 8. Germline V CDR1 and CDR2: MNHEY, SMNVEV (reference sequence). CDR3: CASSAGTGLREQFF. The CDR3, as DNA: TGTGCCAGCAGTGCGGGGACAGGGCTTCGTGAGCAGTTCTTC.

This clone occurred once. The rearrangement joins TRBV6-5 to TRBJ2-2; 8 bases match TRBD1. The germline gives CDR1 MNHEY, CDR2 SVGAGI. V dropped 0 bases and J dropped 6; count of bases not matched to a gene: 6. CDR3 length equals 16 residues. Written as DNA, the CDR3 is TGTGCCAGCAGTTACTCGAGCAGGGGGCTATCCGGGGAGCTGTTTTTT. Its translation is CASSYSSRGLSGELFF.